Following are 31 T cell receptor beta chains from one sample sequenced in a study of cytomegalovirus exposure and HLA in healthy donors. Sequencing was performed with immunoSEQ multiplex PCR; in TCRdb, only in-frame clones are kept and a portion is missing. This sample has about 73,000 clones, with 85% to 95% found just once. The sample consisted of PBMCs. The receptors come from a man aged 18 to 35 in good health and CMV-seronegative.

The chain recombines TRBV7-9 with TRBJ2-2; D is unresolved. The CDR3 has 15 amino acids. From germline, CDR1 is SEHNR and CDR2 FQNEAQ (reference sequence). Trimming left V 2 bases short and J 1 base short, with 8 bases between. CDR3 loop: CASSLYSGNTGELFF. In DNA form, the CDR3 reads TGTGCCAGCAGCTTATACAGTGGGAACACCGGGGAGCTGTTTTTT.

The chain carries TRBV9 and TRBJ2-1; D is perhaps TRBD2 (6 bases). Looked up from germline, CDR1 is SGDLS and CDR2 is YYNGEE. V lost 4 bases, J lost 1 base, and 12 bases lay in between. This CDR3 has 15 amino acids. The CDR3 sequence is CASSPPGGSYNEQFF. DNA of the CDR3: TGTGCCAGCAGCCCTCCTGGGGGGTCCTACAATGAGCAGTTCTTC.

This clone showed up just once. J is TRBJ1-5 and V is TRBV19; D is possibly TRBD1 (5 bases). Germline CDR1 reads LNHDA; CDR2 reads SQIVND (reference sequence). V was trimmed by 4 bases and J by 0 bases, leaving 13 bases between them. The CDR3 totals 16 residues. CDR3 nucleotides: TGTGCCAGTAGTACGACCGACAGCTATAGCAATCAGCCCCAGCATTTT. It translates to CASSTTDSYSNQPQHF.

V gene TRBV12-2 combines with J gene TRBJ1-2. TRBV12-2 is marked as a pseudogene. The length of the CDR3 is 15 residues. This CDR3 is CASRLDFRGNYGYTF. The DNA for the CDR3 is TGTGCAAGTCGCTTAGATTTCCGGGGGAACTATGGCTACACCTTC.

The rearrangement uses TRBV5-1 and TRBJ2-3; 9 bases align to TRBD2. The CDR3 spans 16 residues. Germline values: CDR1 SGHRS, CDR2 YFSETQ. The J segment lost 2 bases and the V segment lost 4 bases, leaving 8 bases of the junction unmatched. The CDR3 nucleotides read TGCGCCAGCAGCGCCGGACTAGCGTTTTACACAGATACGCAGTATTTT. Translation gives CASSAGLAFYTDTQYF.

The CDR3 spells CASSLRGGQLSGETQYF. The CDR3 DNA reads as TGTGCCAGCAGCTTACGCGGGGGGCAACTCTCAGGAGAGACCCAGTACTTC. This chain uses TRBV7-8 with TRBJ2-5; 8 bases align to TRBD2. The CDR3 loop spans 17 amino acids. The germline V gene has CDR1 SGHVS and CDR2 FQNEAQ. The J segment lost 4 bases and the V segment lost 2 bases, leaving 12 bases of the junction unmatched.

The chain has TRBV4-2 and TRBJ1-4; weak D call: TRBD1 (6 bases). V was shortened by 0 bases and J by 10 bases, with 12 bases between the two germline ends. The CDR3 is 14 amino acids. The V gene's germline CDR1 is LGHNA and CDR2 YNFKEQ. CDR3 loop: CASSQDGTSVKLFF. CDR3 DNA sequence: TGTGCCAGCAGCCAAGATGGGACATCCGTAAAACTGTTTTTT.

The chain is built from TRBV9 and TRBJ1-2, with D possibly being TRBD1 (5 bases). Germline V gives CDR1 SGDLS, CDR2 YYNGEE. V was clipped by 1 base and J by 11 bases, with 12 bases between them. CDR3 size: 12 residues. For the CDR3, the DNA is TGTGCCAGCAGCGTACAGGGCGAAGGATACACCTTC. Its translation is CASSVQGEGYTF. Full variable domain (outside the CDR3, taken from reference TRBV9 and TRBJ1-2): DSGVTQTPKHLITATGQRVTLRCSPRSGDLSVYWYQQSLDQGLQFLIQYYNGEERAKGNILERFSAQQFPDLHSELNLSSLELGDSALYFCASSVQGEGYTFGSGTRLTVV.

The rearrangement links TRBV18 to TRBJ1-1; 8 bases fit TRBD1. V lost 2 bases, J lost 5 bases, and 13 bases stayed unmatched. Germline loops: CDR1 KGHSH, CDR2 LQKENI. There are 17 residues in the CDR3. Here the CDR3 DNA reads TGTGCCAGCTCACCAGGTCCCGGGACAGGTCGGGGGACTGAAGCTTTCTTT. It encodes CASSPGPGTGRGTEAFF.

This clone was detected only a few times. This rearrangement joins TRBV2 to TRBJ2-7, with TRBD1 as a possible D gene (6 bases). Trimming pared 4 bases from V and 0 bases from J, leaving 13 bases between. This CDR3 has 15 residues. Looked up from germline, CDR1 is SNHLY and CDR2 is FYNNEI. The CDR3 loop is CASSGETGFSYEQYF. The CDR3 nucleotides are TGTGCCAGCAGTGGGGAGACAGGCTTCTCCTACGAGCAGTACTTC.

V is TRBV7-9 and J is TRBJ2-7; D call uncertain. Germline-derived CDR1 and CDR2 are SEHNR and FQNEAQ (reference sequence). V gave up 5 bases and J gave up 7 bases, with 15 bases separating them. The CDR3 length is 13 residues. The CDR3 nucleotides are TGTGCCAGCAGCGTGAGTGGTCCTTGGGAGCAGTACTTC. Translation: CASSVSGPWEQYF. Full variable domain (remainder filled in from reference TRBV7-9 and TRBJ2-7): DTGVSQNPRHKITKRGQNVTFRCDPISEHNRLYWYRQTLGQGPEFLTYFQNEAQLEKSRLLSDRFSAERPKGSFSTLEIQRTEQGDSAMYLCASSVSGPWEQYFGPGTRLTVT.

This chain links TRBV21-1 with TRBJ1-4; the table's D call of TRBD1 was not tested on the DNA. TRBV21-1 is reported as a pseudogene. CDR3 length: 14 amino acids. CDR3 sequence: CAPGLLVGNEKLFF. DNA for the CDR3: TGTGCCCCAGGGCTATTGGTAGGTAATGAAAAACTGTTTTTT.

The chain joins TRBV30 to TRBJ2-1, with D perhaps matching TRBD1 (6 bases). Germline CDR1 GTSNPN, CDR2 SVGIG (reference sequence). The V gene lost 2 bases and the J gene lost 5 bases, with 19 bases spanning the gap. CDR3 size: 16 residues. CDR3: CAWSQMGAASDNEQFF. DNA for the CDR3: TGTGCCTGGAGTCAGATGGGGGCCGCTTCGGACAATGAGCAGTTCTTC.

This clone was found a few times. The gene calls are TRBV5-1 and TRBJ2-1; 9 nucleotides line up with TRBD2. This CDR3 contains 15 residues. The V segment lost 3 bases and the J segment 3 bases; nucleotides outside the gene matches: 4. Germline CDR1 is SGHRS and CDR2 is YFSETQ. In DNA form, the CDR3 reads TGCGCCAGCAGCTCGAGCGGGGGGAACTACAATGAGCAGTTCTTC. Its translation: CASSSSGGNYNEQFF.

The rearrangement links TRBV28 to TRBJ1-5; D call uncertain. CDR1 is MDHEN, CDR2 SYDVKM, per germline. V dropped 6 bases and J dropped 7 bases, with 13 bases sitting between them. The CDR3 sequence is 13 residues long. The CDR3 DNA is TGTGCCAGCAGCTTACCATCCAGACAGCCCCAGCATTTT. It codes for CASSLPSRQPQHF.

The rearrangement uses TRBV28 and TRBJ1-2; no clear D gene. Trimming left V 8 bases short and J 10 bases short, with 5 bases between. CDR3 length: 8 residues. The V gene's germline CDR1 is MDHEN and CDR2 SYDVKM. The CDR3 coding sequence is TGTGCCAGCGGCCACTACACCTTC. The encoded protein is CASGHYTF.

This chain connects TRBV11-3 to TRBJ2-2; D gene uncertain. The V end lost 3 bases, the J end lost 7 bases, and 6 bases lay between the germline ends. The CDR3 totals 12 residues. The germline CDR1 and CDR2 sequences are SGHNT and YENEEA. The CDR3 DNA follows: TGTGCCAGCAGCTTTAGTCTCGGGGAGCTGTTTTTT. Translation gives CASSFSLGELFF.

The CDR3 DNA sequence: TGTGCCAGCAGGGGGGACATGACCTACGAGCAGTACTTC. It encodes CASRGDMTYEQYF. The V and J genes are TRBV27 and TRBJ2-7; perhaps TRBD1 as D (6 bases). Trimming shortened V by 6 bases and J by 2 bases, and 11 bases separated the two germline ends. Germline CDR1 is MNHEY and CDR2 is SMNVEV (reference sequence). The CDR3 has 13 residues.

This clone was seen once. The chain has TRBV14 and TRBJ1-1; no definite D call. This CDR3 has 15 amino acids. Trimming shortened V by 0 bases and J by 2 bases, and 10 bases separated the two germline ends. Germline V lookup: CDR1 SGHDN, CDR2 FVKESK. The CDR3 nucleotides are TGTGCCAGCAGCCAAGATGGAGGGATTAACACTGAAGCTTTCTTT. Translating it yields CASSQDGGINTEAFF.

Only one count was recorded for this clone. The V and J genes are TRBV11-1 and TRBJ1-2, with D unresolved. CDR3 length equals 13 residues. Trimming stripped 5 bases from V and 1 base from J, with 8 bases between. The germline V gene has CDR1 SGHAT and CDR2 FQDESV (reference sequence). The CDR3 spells CASSNLVNYGYTF. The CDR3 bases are TGTGCCAGCAGCAATCTTGTTAACTATGGCTACACCTTC. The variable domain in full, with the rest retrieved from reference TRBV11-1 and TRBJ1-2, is EAEVAQSPRYKITEKSQAVAFWCDPISGHATLYWYRQILGQGPELLVQFQDESVVDDSQLPKDRFSAERLKGVDSTLKIQPAELGDSAMYLCASSNLVNYGYTFGSGTRLTVV.

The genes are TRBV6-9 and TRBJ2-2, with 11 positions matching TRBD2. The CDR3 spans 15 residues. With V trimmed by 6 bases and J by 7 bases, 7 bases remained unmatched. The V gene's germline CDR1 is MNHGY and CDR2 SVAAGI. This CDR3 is CASRYELAGGGELFF. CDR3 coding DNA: TGTGCCAGCAGATATGAGCTAGCGGGGGGCGGGGAGCTGTTTTTT.

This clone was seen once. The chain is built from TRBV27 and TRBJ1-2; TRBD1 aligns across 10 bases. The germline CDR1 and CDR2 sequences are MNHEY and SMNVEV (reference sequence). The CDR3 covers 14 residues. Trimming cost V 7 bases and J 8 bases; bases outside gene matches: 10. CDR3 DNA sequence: TGTGCCAGCACTCCGGGACAGGGGAGATTCGGCTACACCTTC. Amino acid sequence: CASTPGQGRFGYTF.

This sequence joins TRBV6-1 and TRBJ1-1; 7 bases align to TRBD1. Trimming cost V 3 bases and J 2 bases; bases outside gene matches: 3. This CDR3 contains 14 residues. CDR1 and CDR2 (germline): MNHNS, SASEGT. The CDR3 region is CASSEGTVNTEAFF. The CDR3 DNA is TGTGCCAGCAGTGAGGGGACAGTTAACACTGAAGCTTTCTTT.

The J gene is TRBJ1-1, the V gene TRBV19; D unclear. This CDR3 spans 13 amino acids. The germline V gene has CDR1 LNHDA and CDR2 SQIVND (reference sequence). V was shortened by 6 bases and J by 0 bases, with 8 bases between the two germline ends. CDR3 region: CASRLTLNTEAFF. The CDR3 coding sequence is TGTGCCAGTAGGTTAACTCTGAACACTGAAGCTTTCTTT.

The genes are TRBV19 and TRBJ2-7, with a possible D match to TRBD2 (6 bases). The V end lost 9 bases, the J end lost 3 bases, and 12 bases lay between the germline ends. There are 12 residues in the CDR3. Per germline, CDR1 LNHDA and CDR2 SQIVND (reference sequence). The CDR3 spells CARRGLHYEQYF. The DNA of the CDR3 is TGTGCCAGAAGGGGACTTCACTACGAGCAGTACTTC.

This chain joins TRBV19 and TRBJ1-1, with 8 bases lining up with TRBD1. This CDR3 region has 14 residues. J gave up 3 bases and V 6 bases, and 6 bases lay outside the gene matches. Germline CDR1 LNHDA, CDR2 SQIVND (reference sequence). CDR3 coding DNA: TGTGCCAGTAGCCCCAACAGGGGGTACACTGAAGCTTTCTTT. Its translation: CASSPNRGYTEAFF.

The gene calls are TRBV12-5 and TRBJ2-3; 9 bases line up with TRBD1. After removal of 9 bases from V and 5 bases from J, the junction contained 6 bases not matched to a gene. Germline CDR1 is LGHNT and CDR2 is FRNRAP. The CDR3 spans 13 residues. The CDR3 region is CASRDRVGDTQYF. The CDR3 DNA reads TGTGCTAGCCGGGACAGGGTTGGAGATACGCAGTATTTT.

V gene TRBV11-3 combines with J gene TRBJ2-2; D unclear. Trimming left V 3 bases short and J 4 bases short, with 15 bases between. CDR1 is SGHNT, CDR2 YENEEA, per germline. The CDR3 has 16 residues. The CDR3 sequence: CASSFESATSTGELFF. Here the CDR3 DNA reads TGTGCCAGCAGCTTTGAAAGTGCGACATCCACCGGGGAGCTGTTTTTT.

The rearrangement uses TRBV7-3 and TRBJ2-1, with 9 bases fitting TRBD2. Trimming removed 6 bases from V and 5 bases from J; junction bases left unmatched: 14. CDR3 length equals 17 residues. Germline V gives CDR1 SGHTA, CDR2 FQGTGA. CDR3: CASSQTPGLALDNEQFF. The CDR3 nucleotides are TGTGCCAGCAGTCAAACCCCAGGACTAGCGCTCGACAATGAGCAGTTCTTC. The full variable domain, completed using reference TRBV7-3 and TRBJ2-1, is GAGVSQTPSNKVTEKGKYVELRCDPISGHTALYWYRQSLGQGPEFLIYFQGTGAADDSGLPNDRFFAVRPEGSVSTLKIQRTERGDSAVYLCASSQTPGLALDNEQFFGPGTRLTVL.

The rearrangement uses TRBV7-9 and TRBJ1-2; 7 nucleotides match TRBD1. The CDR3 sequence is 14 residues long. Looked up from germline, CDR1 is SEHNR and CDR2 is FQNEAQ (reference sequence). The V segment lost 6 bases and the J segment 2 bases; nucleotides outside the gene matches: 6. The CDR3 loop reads CASSRQGSNYGYTF. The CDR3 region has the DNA TGTGCCAGCAGTCGACAGGGATCCAACTATGGCTACACCTTC.

CDR3 region: CASSRDRGNGYTF. CDR3 DNA sequence: TGTGCCAGCAGCCGCGACAGGGGTAATGGCTACACCTTC. The gene calls are TRBV27 and TRBJ1-2; the match to TRBD1 covers 8 bases. CDR1 MNHEY and CDR2 SMNVEV come from the germline V gene (reference sequence). This CDR3 contains 13 residues. V lost 6 bases and J lost 6; bases outside the gene matches: 6.